This T cell receptor (beta chain) was sequenced in a study of patients and donors after allogeneic stem cell transplantation. Via MiXCR, TCRdb re-called the RT-PCR reads, giving one row per CDR3 protein. The sample carries roughly 230,000 distinct CDR3 sequences, 11% to 15% recorded once. CDR1 is LGHNA, CDR2 YNFKEQ, per germline. This CDR3 contains 17 residues. V lost 0 bases to trimming and J lost 8 bases; unmatched junction nucleotides: 11. This clonotype occurred a few times. The gene calls are TRBV4-2 and TRBJ2-1, with TRBD2 matching over 9 bases. The receptor was isolated from a human donor who was either an allogeneic HSCT recipient or a stem cell or donor lymphocyte infusion donor (not recorded which). It is not recorded whose cells these are; they may come from a transplant donor. Sequencing used blood, either unsorted or a sorted T cell fraction (not recorded which). The CDR3 is CASSQDSDQRGAYEQFF. The CDR3 coding sequence is TGTGCCAGCAGCCAAGATTCCGACCAGCGGGGGGCCTATGAGCAGTTCTTC.